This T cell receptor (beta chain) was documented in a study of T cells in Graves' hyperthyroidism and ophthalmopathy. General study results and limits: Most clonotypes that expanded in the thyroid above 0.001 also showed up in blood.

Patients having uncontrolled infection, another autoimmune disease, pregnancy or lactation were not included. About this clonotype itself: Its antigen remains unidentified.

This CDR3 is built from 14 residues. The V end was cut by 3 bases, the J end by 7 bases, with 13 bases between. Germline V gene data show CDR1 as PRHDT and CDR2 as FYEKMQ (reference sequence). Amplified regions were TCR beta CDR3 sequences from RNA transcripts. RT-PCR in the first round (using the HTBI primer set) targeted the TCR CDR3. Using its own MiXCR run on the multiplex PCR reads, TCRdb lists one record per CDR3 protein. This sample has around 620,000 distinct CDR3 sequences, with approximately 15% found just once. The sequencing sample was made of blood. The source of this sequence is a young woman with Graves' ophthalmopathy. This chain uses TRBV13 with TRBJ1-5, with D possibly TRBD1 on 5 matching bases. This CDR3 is CASSFGAMGQPQHF. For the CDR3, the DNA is TGTGCCAGCAGCTTTGGGGCGATGGGGCAGCCCCAGCATTTT.